This TCR beta chain was identified during a study of blood T cell repertoires in COVID-19. All enrollees were roughly 18 to 89 years old and from fewer than 30 US areas. Cohort allocation depended upon clinical history that participants reported. For recovered donors of Cohort 3, there were two negative PCRs, clearance, or symptom resolution. Per the study methods: Amplification of reference gene primers was used by the study to estimate nucleated cell counts. Clones were read by immunoSEQ multiplex PCR, and TCRdb kept only the in-frame ones, dropping some. V and J calls and clone size are given by that table; D and trimming were obtained from the DNA. The data show 280,000 or so clones, 70% to 90% seen once. The sample taken for sequencing was PBMCs or T cells enriched from blood (not recorded which). The source of this sequence is a man aged 30-40 years who had recovered from COVID-19.

The CDR3 region has the DNA TGTGCCAGCAGTTACTCGATCCGGGGTACCGGGGAGCTGTTTTTT. Translation gives CASSYSIRGTGELFF. The gene calls are TRBV6-2 or TRBV6-3 and TRBJ2-2, with D possibly matching TRBD2 (5 bases). The V gene's germline CDR1 is MNHEY and CDR2 SVGEGT. This CDR3 spans 15 amino acids. V lost 0 bases to trimming and J lost 5 bases, with 10 bases between them.